Detailed here is one TCR beta chain. This entry is derived from a study of glioma-infiltrating T cells after dendritic cell vaccination. Generated by immunoSEQ multiplex PCR, the TCRdb table keeps only in-frame clones and is missing some. The sample records some 78,000 clones, about 85% being singletons. Time point specified: after dendritic cell vaccination, including at tumor progression/relapse. In germline, CDR1 is LNHNV, CDR2 YYDKDF (reference sequence). J was trimmed by 0 bases and V by 2 bases; bases with no gene match: 7. This CDR3 has 16 amino acids. This sequence joins TRBV15 and TRBJ2-7, with 7 bases fitting TRBD2. The TCR comes from a human donor with glioblastoma. Sequences were derived from blood, sampled after dendritic cell vaccination. DNA for the CDR3: TGTGCCACCAGCAGATCGGGAGGCGGGAGCTCCTACGAGCAGTACTTC. Amino acid sequence: CATSRSGGGSSYEQYF.